The clone carrying this T cell receptor (beta chain) was seen many times. What it binds is unknown. TCRdb called the 5' RACE reads again in MiXCR, with one record for every CDR3 protein. The profile shows hundreds of thousands of distinct CDR3 sequences, approximately 7% of them singletons. The data originate from a study of identical twins. Germline CDR1 reads SEHNR; CDR2 reads FQNEAQ (reference sequence). Trimming removed 8 bases from V and 3 bases from J, with 17 bases in between. The CDR3 consists of 15 residues. The study's findings and limits: Conclusions were drawn cross-sectionally by statistical analysis, without following the same donors.

This sample was shared with a second study, whose subject was yellow fever vaccine responses in identical twins.

This TCR derives from a woman younger than 35 in good health. The material sequenced was memory (CD45RO+) T cells sorted from blood. The V and J genes are TRBV7-9 and TRBJ2-1, with D perhaps TRBD2 (5 bases). CDR3 residues: CASAPILEIYNEQFF. CDR3 in DNA: TGTGCCAGCGCCCCGATACTAGAAATCTACAATGAGCAGTTCTTC.